This T cell receptor beta chain came from a study of T cells after yellow fever vaccination. At the level of the study: Preparation used SMART-Seq v4 Ultra Low Input for the low-cell-number fractions. Study findings and constraints: Post-booster samples contained most primary-vaccination clones (approximately 95% CD4, almost 90% CD8).

V was clipped by 4 bases and J by 4 bases; unmatched bases: 7. This CDR3 contains 17 residues. Looked up from germline, CDR1 is SGHVS and CDR2 is FQNEAQ. Remarks on this clonotype: Its antigen is undetermined.

Production of TCR cDNA was by 5'RACE template switching, which also added a universal primer site and UMIs. TCRdb called the 5' RACE reads again in MiXCR, with one record for every CDR3 protein. The profile shows about 340,000 distinct CDR3 sequences, under 15% of them singletons. Specimen: CD4+ T cells sorted from PBMCs, collected 15 days after the yellow fever booster vaccination. The TCR originated in a man younger than 30 who received the YFV17D yellow fever vaccine. The rearrangement links TRBV7-8 to TRBJ2-5; 15 nucleotides match TRBD2. CDR3 nucleotide sequence: TGTGCCAGCAGCTCACATGGACTAGCGGGGGGGATAGAGACCCAGTACTTC. This gives the protein CASSSHGLAGGIETQYF.